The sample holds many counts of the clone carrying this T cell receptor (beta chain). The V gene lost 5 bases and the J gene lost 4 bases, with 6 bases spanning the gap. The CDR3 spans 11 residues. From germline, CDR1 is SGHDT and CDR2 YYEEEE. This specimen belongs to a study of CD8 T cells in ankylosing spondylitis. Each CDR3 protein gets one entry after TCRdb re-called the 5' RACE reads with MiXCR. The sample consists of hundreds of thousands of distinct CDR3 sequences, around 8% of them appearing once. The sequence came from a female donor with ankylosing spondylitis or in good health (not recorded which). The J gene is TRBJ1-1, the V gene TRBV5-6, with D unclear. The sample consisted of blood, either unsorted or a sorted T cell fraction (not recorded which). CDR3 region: CASSSFTEAFF. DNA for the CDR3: TGTGCCAGCAGTTCATTCACTGAAGCTTTCTTT.